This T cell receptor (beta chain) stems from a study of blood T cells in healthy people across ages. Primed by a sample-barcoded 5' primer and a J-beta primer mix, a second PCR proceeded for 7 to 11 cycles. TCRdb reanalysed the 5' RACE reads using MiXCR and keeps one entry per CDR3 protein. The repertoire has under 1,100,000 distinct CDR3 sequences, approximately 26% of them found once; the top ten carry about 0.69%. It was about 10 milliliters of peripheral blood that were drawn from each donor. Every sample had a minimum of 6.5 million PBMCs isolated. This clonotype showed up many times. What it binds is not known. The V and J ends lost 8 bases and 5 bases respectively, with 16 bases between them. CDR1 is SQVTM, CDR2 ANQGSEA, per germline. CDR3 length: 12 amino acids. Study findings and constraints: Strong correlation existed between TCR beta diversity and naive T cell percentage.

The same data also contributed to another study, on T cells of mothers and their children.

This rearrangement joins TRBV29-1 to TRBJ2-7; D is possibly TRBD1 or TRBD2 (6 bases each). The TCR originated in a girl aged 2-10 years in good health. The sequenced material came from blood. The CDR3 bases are TGCAGCACCGGAAGGGGGGCACACGAGCAGTACTTC. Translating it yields CSTGRGAHEQYF.